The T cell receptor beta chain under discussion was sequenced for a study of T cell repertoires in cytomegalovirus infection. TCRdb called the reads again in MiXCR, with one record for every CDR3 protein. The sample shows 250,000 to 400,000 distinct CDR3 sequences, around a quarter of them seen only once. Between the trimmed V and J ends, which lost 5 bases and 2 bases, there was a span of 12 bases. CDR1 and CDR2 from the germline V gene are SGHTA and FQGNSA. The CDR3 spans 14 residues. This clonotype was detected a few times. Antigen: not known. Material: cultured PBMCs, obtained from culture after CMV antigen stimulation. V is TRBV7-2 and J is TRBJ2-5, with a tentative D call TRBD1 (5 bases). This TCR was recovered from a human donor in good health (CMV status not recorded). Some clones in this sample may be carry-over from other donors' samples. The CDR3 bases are TGTGCCAGCAGCCCACGACAGAGACAAGAGACCCAGTACTTC. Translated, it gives CASSPRQRQETQYF.